A selection of T cell receptor beta chains follows, all from one sample in a study of T cell changes during pregnancy in multiple sclerosis. Profiling relied on immunoSEQ multiplex PCR, and the TCRdb table lists in-frame clones only, not all of them. The table lists roughly 80,000 clones, roughly 91% of them singletons. The specimen was peripheral blood, collected after pregnancy. The receptors shown here come from a female donor in good health, enrolled as a control in a pregnancy study. CDR3s include the opening cysteine and the closing phenylalanine or tryptophan. The D gene is left open where the match is weak. Some rows mark clone size as missing; the rest say once, few, many or name a class of expanded clone.

cdr3_aa: CASSLNRAPTEAFF; cdr3_nt: TGTGCCAGCAGCTTAAACAGGGCGCCCACTGAAGCTTTCTTT; j_call: TRBJ1-1; clone_size: .; v_call: TRBV7-9; d_call: .
cdr3_aa: CASSFGDSVNQPQHF; cdr3_nt: TGTGCCAGCAGTTTTGGGGACAGTGTCAATCAGCCCCAGCATTTT; j_call: TRBJ1-5; clone_size: .; v_call: TRBV27; d_call: TRBD1
cdr3_aa: CASTPLWASGSHEQYF; cdr3_nt: TGTGCCAGCACCCCTTTGTGGGCTAGCGGGAGCCACGAGCAGTACTTC; j_call: TRBJ2-7; clone_size: .; v_call: TRBV27; d_call: TRBD2
cdr3_aa: CASSPDTGSNQPQHF; cdr3_nt: TGCGCCAGCAGCCCTGATACGGGTAGCAATCAGCCCCAGCATTTT; j_call: TRBJ1-5; clone_size: .; v_call: TRBV5-1; d_call: .
cdr3_aa: CASSVFSGSSEQYF; cdr3_nt: TGTGCCAGCAGCGTGTTTAGCGGGAGTTCCGAGCAGTACTTC; j_call: TRBJ2-7; clone_size: .; v_call: TRBV9; d_call: TRBD2
cdr3_aa: CASTERGSTDTQYF; cdr3_nt: TGTGCCAGCACCGAGCGGGGTAGCACAGATACGCAGTATTTT; j_call: TRBJ2-3; clone_size: .; v_call: TRBV27; d_call: TRBD2
cdr3_aa: CASRPGGGALHNEQFF; cdr3_nt: TGCGCCAGCAGACCCGGCGGGGGGGCCCTCCACAATGAGCAGTTCTTC; j_call: TRBJ2-1; clone_size: .; v_call: TRBV5-1; d_call: TRBD2
cdr3_aa: CASSLNNGELFF; cdr3_nt: TGTGCCAGCAGCTTAAATAACGGGGAGCTGTTTTTT; j_call: TRBJ2-2; clone_size: .; v_call: TRBV27; d_call: .
cdr3_aa: CASSLWDRGAKNIQYF; cdr3_nt: TGTGCCAGCAGCTTATGGGACAGGGGAGCCAAAAACATTCAGTACTTC; j_call: TRBJ2-4; clone_size: .; v_call: TRBV5-4; d_call: TRBD1
cdr3_aa: CASSLGVLGTEAFF; cdr3_nt: TGTGCCAGCAGCCTCGGGGTTTTGGGCACTGAAGCTTTCTTT; j_call: TRBJ1-1; clone_size: once; v_call: TRBV7-2; d_call: .
cdr3_aa: CSVEGTGTSTDTQYF; cdr3_nt: TGCAGCGTTGAAGGGACAGGTACTAGCACAGATACGCAGTATTTT; j_call: TRBJ2-3; clone_size: .; v_call: TRBV29-1; d_call: TRBD1
cdr3_aa: CASSLTGGYEQYF; cdr3_nt: TGTGCCAGCAGCTTGACAGGCGGCTACGAGCAGTACTTC; j_call: TRBJ2-7; clone_size: .; v_call: TRBV7-2; d_call: .
cdr3_aa: CAWAFNEKLFF; cdr3_nt: TGTGCCTGGGCGTTTAATGAAAAACTGTTTTTT; j_call: TRBJ1-4; clone_size: .; v_call: TRBV30; d_call: .
cdr3_aa: CASSVSREKLFF; cdr3_nt: TGTGCCAGCTCGGTATCTCGGGAAAAACTGTTTTTT; j_call: TRBJ1-4; clone_size: .; v_call: TRBV18; d_call: .
cdr3_aa: CASSSGQNYGYTF; cdr3_nt: TGTGCCAGCAGCTCGGGACAGAATTATGGCTACACCTTC; j_call: TRBJ1-2; clone_size: .; v_call: TRBV7-9; d_call: TRBD1
cdr3_aa: CASSQDRWSGARSEEGYTF; cdr3_nt: TGCGCCAGCAGCCAAGATCGCTGGTCCGGCGCTCGGAGCGAAGAAGGCTACACCTTC; j_call: TRBJ1-2; clone_size: .; v_call: TRBV4-3; d_call: .
cdr3_aa: CASSQEIRGRNIQYF; cdr3_nt: TGTGCCAGCAGCCAAGAAATCCGGGGGAGAAACATTCAGTACTTC; j_call: TRBJ2-4; clone_size: once; v_call: TRBV4-2; d_call: .
cdr3_aa: CASSFGGEVSEQYF; cdr3_nt: TGTGCCAGCAGCTTTGGCGGGGAGGTCTCCGAGCAGTACTTC; j_call: TRBJ2-7; clone_size: .; v_call: TRBV7-2; d_call: .
cdr3_aa: CASSFIGVGADTQYF; cdr3_nt: TGTGCCAGCAGTTTCATAGGGGTAGGGGCAGATACGCAGTATTTT; j_call: TRBJ2-3; clone_size: .; v_call: TRBV27; d_call: .
cdr3_aa: CATSRGQGGRNSPLHF; cdr3_nt: TGTGCCACCAGCAGAGGACAGGGTGGCAGAAATTCACCCCTCCACTTT; j_call: TRBJ1-6; clone_size: .; v_call: TRBV15; d_call: TRBD1
cdr3_aa: CASSLAGGVTDTQYF; cdr3_nt: TGTGCCAGCAGCCTAGCGGGAGGCGTCACAGATACGCAGTATTTT; j_call: TRBJ2-3; clone_size: .; v_call: TRBV28; d_call: TRBD2
cdr3_aa: CASSVGPAVASPYF; cdr3_nt: TGTGCCAGCAGCGTAGGCCCAGCGGTGGCTAGCCCGTACTTC; j_call: TRBJ2-5; clone_size: once; v_call: TRBV9; d_call: .
cdr3_aa: CASSWTTTNEKLFF; cdr3_nt: TGCGCCAGCAGCTGGACTACAACTAATGAAAAACTGTTTTTT; j_call: TRBJ1-4; clone_size: .; v_call: TRBV5-1; d_call: .
cdr3_aa: CASSLSGGAYEQFF; cdr3_nt: TGTGCCAGCAGCTTAAGCGGGGGGGCCTATGAGCAGTTCTTC; j_call: TRBJ2-1; clone_size: .; v_call: TRBV7-3; d_call: TRBD2
cdr3_aa: CASSQETSGCPYEQYF; cdr3_nt: TGCGCCAGCAGTCAAGAGACTAGCGGGTGCCCCTACGAGCAGTACTTC; j_call: TRBJ2-7; clone_size: .; v_call: TRBV23-1; d_call: TRBD2
cdr3_aa: CASSLWTGPSYEQYF; cdr3_nt: TGTGCCAGCAGTTTATGGACAGGGCCCTCCTACGAGCAGTACTTC; j_call: TRBJ2-7; clone_size: .; v_call: TRBV27; d_call: TRBD1